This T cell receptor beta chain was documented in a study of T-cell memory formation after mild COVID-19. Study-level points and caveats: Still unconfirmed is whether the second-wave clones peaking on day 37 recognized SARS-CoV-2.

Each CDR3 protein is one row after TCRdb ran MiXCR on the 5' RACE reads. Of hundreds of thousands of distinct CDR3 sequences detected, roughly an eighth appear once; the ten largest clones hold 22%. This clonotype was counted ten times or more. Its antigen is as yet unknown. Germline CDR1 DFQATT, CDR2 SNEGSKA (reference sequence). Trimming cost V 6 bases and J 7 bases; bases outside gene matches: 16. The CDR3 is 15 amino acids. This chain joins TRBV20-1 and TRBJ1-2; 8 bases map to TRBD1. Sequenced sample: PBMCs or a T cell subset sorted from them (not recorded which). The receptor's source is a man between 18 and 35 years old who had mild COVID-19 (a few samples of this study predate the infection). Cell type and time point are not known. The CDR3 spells CSASGTGWSTAGYTF. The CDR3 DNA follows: TGCAGTGCGAGCGGGACAGGCTGGAGTACGGCTGGCTACACCTTC.